This passage covers 26 T cell receptor beta chains from one sample sequenced in a study of siplizumab effects on memory and regulatory T cells. Profiling relied on immunoSEQ multiplex PCR, and the TCRdb table lists in-frame clones only, not all of them. This sample has 60,000 to 70,000 clones, with 88% found just once. Sequences were obtained from Tregs sorted from blood. Source of these receptors: a human donor in good health.

Turning to this clone: Sequence at one end of the junction differs from germline and may be a read error. This sequence joins TRBV7-7 and TRBJ2-5, with D perhaps given as TRBD1 or TRBD2 (5 bases each). The CDR3 extends over 14 amino acids. In germline, CDR1 is SSHAT, CDR2 FNYEAQ (reference sequence). This CDR3 is CASSLGGHRETQYF. The CDR3 nucleotides are TGTGCTAGCAGCTTAGGAGGACATCGGGAGACCCAGTACTTC. The complete variable domain, with remaining parts taken from reference TRBV7-7 and TRBJ2-5, reads GAGVSQSPRYKVTKRGQDVTLRCDPISSHATLYWYQQALGQGPEFLTYFNYEAQPDKSGLPSDRFSAERPEGSISTLTIQRTEQRDSAMYRCASSLGGHRETQYFGPGTRLLVL.

The genes are TRBV6-1 and TRBJ2-5, with D maybe TRBD1 (6 bases). The CDR3 loop spans 13 amino acids. V dropped 2 bases and J dropped 3 bases, with 7 bases sitting between them. The germline V gene has CDR1 MNHNS and CDR2 SASEGT. Written as DNA, the CDR3 is TGTGCCAGCAGTGAACAGGGGAAAGAGACCCAGTACTTC. Its protein is CASSEQGKETQYF.

This chain links TRBV7-9 with TRBJ1-4, with 8 bases lining up with TRBD1. The CDR3 contains 14 residues. Germline CDR1 is SEHNR and CDR2 is FQNEAQ (reference sequence). V gave up 5 bases and J gave up 8 bases; unmatched junction bases: 7. The DNA of the CDR3 is TGTGCCAGCAGCCAGGACAGGGAAAGAGAAAAACTGTTTTTT. This translates into CASSQDREREKLFF.

As DNA, the CDR3 is TGTGCCAGCAGCCCACAGCCGAGGACAGGGCTTTCCTACGAGCAGTACTTC. Encoded protein: CASSPQPRTGLSYEQYF. The genes are TRBV7-9 and TRBJ2-7, with 8 positions matching TRBD1. The germline gives CDR1 SEHNR, CDR2 FQNEAQ (reference sequence). The CDR3 spans 17 residues. Trimming cost V 5 bases and J 1 base; bases outside gene matches: 13.

The chain is built from TRBV29-1 and TRBJ2-7; no reliable D call. V dropped 2 bases and J dropped 0 bases, with 5 bases sitting between them. CDR1 and CDR2 from the germline V gene are SQVTM and ANQGSEA. The CDR3 is made up of 12 amino acids. The CDR3 DNA follows: TGCAGCGTTGAATCTAGCTCCTACGAGCAGTACTTC. As protein: CSVESSSYEQYF.

V usage is TRBV6-5 and J usage is TRBJ2-1; D is possibly TRBD2 (7 bases). Trimming shortened V by 0 bases and J by 9 bases, and 12 bases separated the two germline ends. CDR3 size: 14 residues. Germline V gene data show CDR1 as MNHEY and CDR2 as SVGAGI. CDR3 nucleotides: TGTGCCAGCAGTTACTCGTGGAGGGGGGGTGAGCAGTTCTTC. Its translation: CASSYSWRGGEQFF.

The chain has TRBV7-9 and TRBJ2-7, with 7 bases that match TRBD2. With 3 bases clipped from V and 6 bases from J, the junction kept 5 bases outside the gene matches. Germline V CDR1 and CDR2: SEHNR, FQNEAQ (reference sequence). The CDR3 is 13 amino acids. CDR3 DNA sequence: TGTGCCAGCAGCTTCGAAGCGGGACGCGAGCAGTACTTC. Amino acid sequence: CASSFEAGREQYF.

The chain couples TRBV19 to TRBJ2-1; no clear D. Germline lookup yields CDR1 LNHDA and CDR2 SQIVND (reference sequence). CDR3 length equals 13 residues. Trimming removed 0 bases from V and 8 bases from J, with 8 bases in between. The CDR3 DNA follows: TGTGCCAGTAGTATAGAGCTGTCCTATGAGCAGTTCTTC. Translation: CASSIELSYEQFF.

The chain couples TRBV7-2 to TRBJ1-5; unclear D gene. V was trimmed by 5 bases and J by 7 bases, leaving 15 bases between them. The CDR3 is 14 amino acids. Germline CDR1 and CDR2: SGHTA and FQGNSA. The CDR3 nucleotides read TGTGCCAGCAGCCCCTCCGAAGGGCGACAGCCCCAGCATTTT. Translating gives CASSPSEGRQPQHF.

This clone was recorded only once. The J gene is TRBJ2-7, the V gene TRBV10-2, with D uncertain. CDR1 is WSHSY and CDR2 is SAAADI in the germline V gene. This CDR3 is 15 amino acids long. Deletions cut 5 bases from V and 0 bases from J, with 14 bases between. CDR3 coding DNA: TGCGCCAGCAGTACGGTGAGCCTAAGCTCCTACGAGCAGTACTTC. Its translation: CASSTVSLSSYEQYF.

V and J are TRBV2 and TRBJ2-7; 11 positions agree with TRBD1. The CDR3 covers 15 residues. V trimming: 1 base; J trimming: 4 bases; junction bases outside the gene matches: 3. CDR1 is SNHLY, CDR2 FYNNEI, per germline. The CDR3 reads CASSEGTGGPYEQYF. The CDR3 DNA reads as TGTGCCAGCAGTGAAGGGACAGGGGGCCCGTACGAGCAGTACTTC.

Remarks on this clone: A clone one base away is much larger, so this may be a read error. The sample carries other DNA sequences with the same CDR3. J is TRBJ2-3 and V is TRBV14; unclear D gene. This CDR3 contains 15 residues. Germline values: CDR1 SGHDN, CDR2 FVKESK. CDR3 coding DNA: TGTGCCAGCAGCCTGCTAGGCTACAGCACAGATACACAGTATTTT. Amino acid sequence: CASSLLGYSTDTQYF.

The V call is TRBV5-5, the J call TRBJ1-1; TRBD1 matches 8 bases. Per the germline V gene, CDR1 is SGHKS and CDR2 is YYEKEE (reference sequence). The V and J ends lost 4 bases and 11 bases, in that order; junction bases with no gene match: 7. The CDR3 has 12 residues. The CDR3 DNA sequence: TGTGCCAGCAGCGTAGGACAGGGTGCGGCTTTCTTT. Residues: CASSVGQGAAFF.

The chain joins TRBV19 to TRBJ1-1; no definite D call. V lost 5 bases and J lost 2, with 9 bases in between. CDR1 is LNHDA and CDR2 is SQIVND in the germline V gene (reference sequence). The CDR3 consists of 13 residues. CDR3 sequence: CASSPQGNTEAFF. The CDR3, as DNA: TGTGCCAGTAGTCCCCAAGGAAACACTGAAGCTTTCTTT.

V and J are TRBV5-1 and TRBJ2-7; D is perhaps TRBD1 (6 bases). The germline V gene has CDR1 SGHRS and CDR2 YFSETQ. The CDR3 runs to 14 residues. Trimming stripped 4 bases from V and 3 bases from J, with 14 bases between. DNA for the CDR3: TGCGCCAGCAGCGCCACAGGGACCAACTACGAGCAGTACTTC. Translating it yields CASSATGTNYEQYF. The entire variable domain, with the rest obtained from reference TRBV5-1 and TRBJ2-7, is as follows: KAGVTQTPRYLIKTRGQQVTLSCSPISGHRSVSWYQQTPGQGLQFLFEYFSETQRNKGNFPGRFSGRQFSNSRSEMNVSTLELGDSALYLCASSATGTNYEQYFGPGTRLTVT.

CDR3 sequence (DNA): TGTGCCAGTAGTAGGAGGACAGGGGCGAGTTCACCCCTCCACTTT. Protein sequence: CASSRRTGASSPLHF. The rearrangement joins TRBV19 to TRBJ1-6, with TRBD1 matching over 9 bases. This CDR3 contains 15 residues. The V segment lost 4 bases and the J segment 9 bases; nucleotides outside the gene matches: 7. Germline V lookup: CDR1 LNHDA, CDR2 SQIVND (reference sequence).

This clone occurred a few times. V usage is TRBV27 and J usage is TRBJ2-2; D is unresolved. Trimming stripped 10 bases from V and 8 bases from J, with 17 bases between. Germline V gene sequence: CDR1 MNHEY, CDR2 SMNVEV (reference sequence). The CDR3 sequence is 13 residues long. CDR3 residues: CATGRITIGELFF. CDR3 nucleotides: TGTGCCACTGGGCGCATTACTATTGGGGAGCTGTTTTTT.

This sequence joins TRBV4-2 and TRBJ2-2; 8 bases are shared with TRBD2. The CDR3 consists of 15 residues. Germline V lookup: CDR1 LGHNA, CDR2 YNFKEQ. Trimming took 6 bases from V and 1 from J; bases not matched to a gene: 4. CDR3 sequence: CASSPLAVNTGELFF. The DNA for the CDR3 is TGTGCCAGCAGTCCACTAGCGGTGAACACCGGGGAGCTGTTTTTT.

This sequence joins TRBV4-1 and TRBJ2-7; tentative D call: TRBD2 (5 bases). V gave up 3 bases and J gave up 1 base, with 10 bases separating them. CDR1 and CDR2 (germline): MGHRA, YSYEKL. The CDR3 runs to 14 residues. Here the CDR3 reads CASSHQTGSYEQYF. CDR3 DNA sequence: TGCGCCAGCAGCCACCAGACGGGGTCCTACGAGCAGTACTTC.

V and J are TRBV29-1 and TRBJ2-3; D gene unclear. The germline CDR1 and CDR2 sequences are SQVTM and ANQGSEA. The CDR3 spans 13 residues. V was pared by 8 bases and J by 2 bases, with 14 bases between. CDR3 residues: CSTESPFTDTQYF. The CDR3 DNA is TGCAGCACCGAGTCCCCCTTCACAGATACGCAGTATTTT.

The chain recombines TRBV19 with TRBJ1-2, with no clear D. Germline CDR1 LNHDA, CDR2 SQIVND (reference sequence). Trimming shortened V by 0 bases and J by 9 bases, and 11 bases separated the two germline ends. The CDR3 consists of 13 residues. CDR3 sequence: CASSIEGKRSYTF. The CDR3 DNA is TGTGCCAGTAGTATAGAAGGGAAGAGGAGCTACACCTTC. Using reference TRBV19 and TRBJ1-2 for the parts outside the CDR3, the full variable domain is DGGITQSPKYLFRKEGQNVTLSCEQNLNHDAMYWYRQDPGQGLRLIYYSQIVNDFQKGDIAEGYSVSREKKESFPLTVTSAQKNPTAFYLCASSIEGKRSYTFGSGTRLTVV.

The rearrangement joins TRBV11-2 to TRBJ2-5; 8 nucleotides line up with TRBD1. V shed 2 bases and J 3 bases; nucleotides not matched to a gene: 5. CDR3 length: 15 residues. Germline lookup yields CDR1 SGHAT and CDR2 FQNNGV. As DNA, the CDR3 is TGTGCCAGCAGCTTACTCGGGACAGGAAAAGAGACCCAGTACTTC. This codes for CASSLLGTGKETQYF. The entire variable domain, with the rest obtained from reference TRBV11-2 and TRBJ2-5, is as follows: EAGVAQSPRYKIIEKRQSVAFWCNPISGHATLYWYQQILGQGPKLLIQFQNNGVVDDSQLPKDRFSAERLKGVDSTLKIQPAKLEDSAVYLCASSLLGTGKETQYFGPGTRLLVL.

The rearrangement uses TRBV14 and TRBJ1-2; D unclear. Germline V gene data show CDR1 as SGHDN and CDR2 as FVKESK. The CDR3 is made up of 12 amino acids. V was cut by 1 base and J by 8 bases, with 8 bases left in between. The CDR3 spells CASSQVLGGYTF. DNA for the CDR3: TGTGCCAGCAGCCAAGTTCTGGGCGGCTACACCTTC.

The chain has TRBV30 and TRBJ1-1; D gene unclear. V lost 8 bases and J lost 1, with 14 bases in between. The CDR3 contains 13 residues. Germline-derived CDR1 and CDR2 are GTSNPN and SVGIG (reference sequence). Written as DNA, the CDR3 is TGTGCCGGATTTAGAGGCGGGAACACTGAAGCTTTCTTT. Translating it yields CAGFRGGNTEAFF.

This clone was seen just once. The chain has TRBV5-4 and TRBJ1-2, with a possible D match to TRBD1 (5 bases). This CDR3 has 15 amino acids. Germline assignment: CDR1 SGHNT and CDR2 YYREEE (reference sequence). The ends were cut back, 3 bases at V and 8 bases at J, with 20 bases in the middle. For the CDR3, the DNA is TGTGCCAGCAGCTACCAACACGGAATTGGGGCAGGCTACACCTTC. Amino acids: CASSYQHGIGAGYTF.

This chain links TRBV9 with TRBJ2-1, with no clear D. Germline values: CDR1 SGDLS, CDR2 YYNGEE. V lost 0 bases, J lost 13 bases, and 14 bases lay in between. The CDR3 sequence is 13 residues long. The CDR3 loop is CASSVAPLSRQFF. Written as DNA, the CDR3 is TGTGCCAGCAGCGTAGCCCCGCTATCTCGACAGTTCTTC.